A single sample gave rise to the 19 T cell receptor beta chains below, sequenced in a study of blood T cell repertoires in COVID-19. Generated by immunoSEQ multiplex PCR, the TCRdb table keeps only in-frame clones and is missing some. The sample holds 130,000 to 150,000 clones, around 87% seen once. What was sequenced was peripheral blood. Receptors originate from an elderly man with acute or convalescent COVID-19.

The V call is TRBV18, the J call TRBJ1-1; a weak D match, TRBD1 (5 bases). The CDR3 consists of 13 residues. Germline CDR1 is KGHSH and CDR2 is LQKENI. Trimming pared 3 bases from V and 5 bases from J, leaving 10 bases between. The CDR3 protein is CASSPGGDTEAFF. The DNA for the CDR3 is TGTGCCAGCTCACCGGGGGGAGATACTGAAGCTTTCTTT.

V is TRBV5-1 and J is TRBJ1-1, with 7 bases lining up with TRBD1. V was clipped by 4 bases and J by 0 bases; unmatched bases: 6. Germline lookup yields CDR1 SGHRS and CDR2 YFSETQ. This CDR3 has 15 residues. CDR3 nucleotide sequence: TGCGCCAGCAGCCCACGACAGGGCATGAACACTGAAGCTTTCTTT. Its protein product is CASSPRQGMNTEAFF. Filled out from reference TRBV5-1 and TRBJ1-1, the complete variable domain reads KAGVTQTPRYLIKTRGQQVTLSCSPISGHRSVSWYQQTPGQGLQFLFEYFSETQRNKGNFPGRFSGRQFSNSRSEMNVSTLELGDSALYLCASSPRQGMNTEAFFGQGTRLTVV.

CDR3: CASSLGRGQETQYF. The DNA of the CDR3 is TGCGCCAGCAGCTTGGGCAGGGGGCAAGAGACCCAGTACTTC. This sequence joins TRBV5-1 and TRBJ2-5, with 7 bases matching TRBD1. CDR3 length: 14 residues. V lost 0 bases and J lost 2; bases outside the gene matches: 1. The germline gives CDR1 SGHRS, CDR2 YFSETQ.

The rearrangement joins TRBV6-5 to TRBJ1-1; D not certain. The CDR3 runs to 12 residues. Germline lookup yields CDR1 MNHEY and CDR2 SVGAGI. V was pared by 3 bases and J by 4 bases, with 6 bases between. CDR3 amino acids: CASSYVSTEAFF. The CDR3 nucleotides are TGTGCCAGCAGTTATGTCAGCACTGAAGCTTTCTTT.

The V call is TRBV7-3, the J call TRBJ2-7, with D possibly TRBD2 on 5 matching bases. The CDR3 spans 18 residues. From germline, CDR1 is SGHTA and CDR2 FQGTGA. V dropped 1 base and J dropped 3 bases, with 22 bases sitting between them. CDR3 nucleotides: TGTGCCAGCAGCTTAATGCCTGGACTCCAAAGCGACTTCTACGAGCAGTACTTC. Protein product: CASSLMPGLQSDFYEQYF.

DNA for the CDR3: TGTGCCAGCAGTGAAGGGACTAGCTCAAATGAGCAGTTCTTC. Translating it yields CASSEGTSSNEQFF. The rearrangement links TRBV6-1 to TRBJ2-1; 8 nucleotides match TRBD2. From germline, CDR1 is MNHNS and CDR2 SASEGT. The CDR3 contains 14 residues. Trimming cost V 1 base and J 7 bases; bases outside gene matches: 3.

This chain connects TRBV29-1 to TRBJ2-3; TRBD1 aligns across 8 bases. Germline-derived CDR1 and CDR2 are SQVTM and ANQGSEA. Trimming at V came to 4 bases and at J to 4 bases, leaving 4 bases not matched to a gene. This CDR3 is 13 amino acids long. In DNA form, the CDR3 reads TGCAGCGTTGCGGACAGGGTCCCAGATACGCAGTATTTT. Translating gives CSVADRVPDTQYF.

The chain has TRBV27 and TRBJ1-2; D is perhaps TRBD1 (5 bases). The germline V and J ends were trimmed by 5 bases and 1 base, with 14 bases remaining between them. CDR1 and CDR2 (germline): MNHEY, SMNVEV (reference sequence). The CDR3 contains 15 residues. CDR3 loop: CASSPQGRVNYGYTF. Written as DNA, the CDR3 is TGTGCCAGCAGTCCCCAGGGTAGGGTTAACTATGGCTACACCTTC.

The chain employs TRBV4-1 and TRBJ1-3, with 8 bases that match TRBD1. CDR3 length: 18 residues. Germline CDR1 MGHRA, CDR2 YSYEKL. Trimming cost V 1 base and J 2 bases; bases outside gene matches: 10. The CDR3 nucleotides are TGCGCCAGCAGCCAAGTTATCACAGGGGGAGAGGCTGGAAACACCATATATTTT. This gives the protein CASSQVITGGEAGNTIYF.

The chain employs TRBV2 and TRBJ1-4, with a tentative D call TRBD1 (5 bases). Germline loops: CDR1 SNHLY, CDR2 FYNNEI. V was cut by 6 bases and J by 5 bases, with 13 bases left in between. The CDR3 contains 14 residues. As DNA, the CDR3 is TGTGCCAGCAGGGGGACTACGAGAAATGAAAAACTGTTTTTT. Its protein is CASRGTTRNEKLFF.

V is TRBV18 and J is TRBJ1-6, with a tentative D call TRBD1 (6 bases). With 0 bases removed from V and 5 bases from J, the gap between germline ends came to 8 bases. CDR1 and CDR2 from the germline V gene are KGHSH and LQKENI. There are 15 residues in the CDR3. The CDR3: CASSPPTGNNSPLHF. The CDR3 DNA sequence: TGTGCCAGCTCACCACCGACAGGAAATAATTCACCCCTCCACTTT.

The chain links TRBV6-5 to TRBJ1-4; D might be TRBD1 (6 bases). The CDR3 runs 15 residues. Germline-derived CDR1 and CDR2 are MNHEY and SVGAGI. The V gene lost 6 bases and the J gene lost 6 bases, with 17 bases spanning the gap. The CDR3 region is CASSFQAAGDEKLFF. In DNA form, the CDR3 reads TGTGCCAGCAGCTTTCAGGCGGCAGGGGATGAAAAACTGTTTTTT.

The chain carries TRBV10-3 and TRBJ1-4, with unresolved D. Germline CDR1 ENHRY, CDR2 SYGVKD. V was pared by 6 bases and J by 0 bases, with 8 bases between. The CDR3 is 14 amino acids. The CDR3, as DNA: TGTGCCATCAGCCCAGTTGCAACTAATGAAAAACTGTTTTTT. Its translation: CAISPVATNEKLFF.

For the CDR3, the DNA is TGTGCCAGCAGTTCAACAGGGGATCGTGGCTACACCTTC. Its protein is CASSSTGDRGYTF. This chain uses TRBV28 with TRBJ1-2; TRBD1 matches at 7 bases. The germline V gene encodes CDR1 MDHEN and CDR2 SYDVKM. This CDR3 is 13 amino acids long. The J segment lost 7 bases and the V segment lost 4 bases, leaving 6 bases of the junction unmatched.

This clone was seen a few times. The chain has TRBV28 and TRBJ1-2; TRBD1 agrees at 7 bases. J was trimmed by 4 bases and V by 7 bases; bases with no gene match: 6. Germline V gene data show CDR1 as MDHEN and CDR2 as SYDVKM. The CDR3 is made up of 13 amino acids. This CDR3 is CASTPGQIYGYTF. The DNA of the CDR3 is TGTGCCAGCACTCCGGGACAGATCTATGGCTACACCTTC.

CDR3 DNA sequence: TGTGCCAGCAGCTTGTCAGGACTCGAGCAGTACTTC. Translation: CASSLSGLEQYF. The chain links TRBV11-2 to TRBJ2-7; D might be TRBD2 (5 bases). This CDR3 comprises 12 residues. V lost 3 bases and J lost 6, with 9 bases in between. CDR1 is SGHAT and CDR2 is FQNNGV in the germline V gene.

The chain employs TRBV18 and TRBJ1-6; D call uncertain. Between the trimmed V and J ends, which lost 3 bases and 7 bases, there was a span of 13 bases. The CDR3 has 15 amino acids. Germline values: CDR1 KGHSH, CDR2 LQKENI. CDR3 loop: CASSPNSPKNSPLHF. The CDR3 coding sequence is TGTGCCAGCTCACCGAACAGTCCCAAAAATTCACCCCTCCACTTT.

The rearrangement uses TRBV6-2 or TRBV6-3 and TRBJ2-7, with 8 bases matching TRBD2. This CDR3 has 16 amino acids. CDR1 is MNHEY, CDR2 SVGEGT, per germline. After removal of 6 bases from V and 4 bases from J, the junction contained 14 bases not matched to a gene. CDR3 nucleotides: TGTGCCAGCAGCCCTCTTTTAGCGGGAAGATCGTACGAGCAGTACTTC. Translated, it gives CASSPLLAGRSYEQYF.

J is TRBJ1-1 and V is TRBV25-1; D possibly corresponds to TRBD1 (5 bases). Germline-derived CDR1 and CDR2 are MGHDK and SYGVNS. This CDR3 has 14 amino acids. Trimming left V 2 bases short and J 1 base short, with 8 bases between. The CDR3, as DNA: TGTGCCAGCAGTGAACAGGGCTCGAACACTGAAGCTTTCTTT. Protein: CASSEQGSNTEAFF.